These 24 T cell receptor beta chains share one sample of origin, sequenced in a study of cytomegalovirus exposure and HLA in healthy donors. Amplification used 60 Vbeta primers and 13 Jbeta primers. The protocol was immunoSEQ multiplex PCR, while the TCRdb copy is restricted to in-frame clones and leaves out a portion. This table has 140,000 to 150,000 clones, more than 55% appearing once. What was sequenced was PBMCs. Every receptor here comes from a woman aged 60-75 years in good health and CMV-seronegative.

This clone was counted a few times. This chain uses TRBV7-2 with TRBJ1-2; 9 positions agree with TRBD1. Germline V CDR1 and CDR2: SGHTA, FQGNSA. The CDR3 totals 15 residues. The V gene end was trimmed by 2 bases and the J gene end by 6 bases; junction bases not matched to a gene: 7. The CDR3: CASSLRGTGFDGYTF. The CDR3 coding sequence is TGTGCCAGCAGCTTACGGGGGACAGGGTTCGATGGCTACACCTTC. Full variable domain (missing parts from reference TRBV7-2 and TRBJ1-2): GAGVSQSPSNKVTEKGKDVELRCDPISGHTALYWYRQSLGQGLEFLIYFQGNSAPDKSGLPSDRFSAERTGGSVSTLTIQRTQQEDSAVYLCASSLRGTGFDGYTFGSGTRLTVV.

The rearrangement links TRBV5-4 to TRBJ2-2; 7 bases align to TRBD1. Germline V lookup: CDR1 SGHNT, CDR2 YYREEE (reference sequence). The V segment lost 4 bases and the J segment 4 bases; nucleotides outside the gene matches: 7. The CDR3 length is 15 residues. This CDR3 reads CASSRGTDFTGELFF. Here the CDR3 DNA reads TGTGCCAGCAGCCGTGGGACAGACTTCACCGGGGAGCTGTTTTTT. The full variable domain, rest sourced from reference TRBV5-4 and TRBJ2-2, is ETGVTQSPTHLIKTRGQQVTLRCSSQSGHNTVSWYQQALGQGPQFIFQYYREEENGRGNFPPRFSGLQFPNYSSELNVNALELDDSALYLCASSRGTDFTGELFFGEGSRLTVL.

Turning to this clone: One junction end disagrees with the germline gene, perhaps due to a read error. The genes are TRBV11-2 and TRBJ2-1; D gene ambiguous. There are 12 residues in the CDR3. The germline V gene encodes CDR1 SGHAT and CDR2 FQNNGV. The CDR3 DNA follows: TGTGCCGGCAGCTTAATCTATGGTGAGCAGTTCTTC. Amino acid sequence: CAGSLIYGEQFF.

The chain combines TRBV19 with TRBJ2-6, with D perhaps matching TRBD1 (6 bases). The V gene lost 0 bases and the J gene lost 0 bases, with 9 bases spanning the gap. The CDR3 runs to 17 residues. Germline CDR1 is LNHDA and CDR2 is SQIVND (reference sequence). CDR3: CASSIERGFSGANVLTF. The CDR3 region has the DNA TGTGCCAGTAGTATAGAAAGGGGGTTCTCTGGGGCCAACGTCCTGACTTTC.

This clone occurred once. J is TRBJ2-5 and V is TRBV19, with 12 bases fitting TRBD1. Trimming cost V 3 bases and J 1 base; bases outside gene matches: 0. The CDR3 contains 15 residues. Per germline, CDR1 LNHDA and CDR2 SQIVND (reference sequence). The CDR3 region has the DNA TGTGCCAGTAGTATGGGACAGGGGGCCCAAGAGACCCAGTACTTC. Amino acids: CASSMGQGAQETQYF.

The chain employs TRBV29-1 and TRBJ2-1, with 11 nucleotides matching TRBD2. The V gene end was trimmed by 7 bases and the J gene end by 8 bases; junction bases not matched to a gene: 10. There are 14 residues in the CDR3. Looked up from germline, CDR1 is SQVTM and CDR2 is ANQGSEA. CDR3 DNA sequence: TGCAGCGCGTGGTTTAGCGGGAGGGCCGATGAGCAGTTCTTC. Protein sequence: CSAWFSGRADEQFF.

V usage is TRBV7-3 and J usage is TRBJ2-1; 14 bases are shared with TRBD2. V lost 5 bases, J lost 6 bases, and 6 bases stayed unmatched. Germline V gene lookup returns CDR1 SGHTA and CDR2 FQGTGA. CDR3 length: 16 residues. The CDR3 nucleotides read TGTGCCAGCAGCCTAGCCGGGACTAGCGGGAGCAATGAGCAGTTCTTC. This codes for CASSLAGTSGSNEQFF.

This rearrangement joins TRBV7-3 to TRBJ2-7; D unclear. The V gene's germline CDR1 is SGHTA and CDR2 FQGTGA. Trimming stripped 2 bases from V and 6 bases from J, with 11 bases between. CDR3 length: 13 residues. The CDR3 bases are TGTGCCAGCAGCTTATATCGTGGCAGCGAGCAGTACTTC. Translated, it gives CASSLYRGSEQYF.

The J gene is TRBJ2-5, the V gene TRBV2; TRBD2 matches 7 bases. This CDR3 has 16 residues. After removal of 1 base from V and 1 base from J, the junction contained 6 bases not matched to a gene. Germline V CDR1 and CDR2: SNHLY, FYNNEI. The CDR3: CASSEGTSRFQETQYF. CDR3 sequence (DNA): TGTGCCAGCAGTGAAGGGACTAGTCGCTTCCAAGAGACCCAGTACTTC.

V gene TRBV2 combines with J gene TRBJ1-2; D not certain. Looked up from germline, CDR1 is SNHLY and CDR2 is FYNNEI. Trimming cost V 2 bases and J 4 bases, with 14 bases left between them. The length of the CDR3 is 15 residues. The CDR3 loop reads CASSEMGPTTYGYTF. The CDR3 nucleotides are TGTGCCAGCAGTGAAATGGGTCCCACTACCTATGGCTACACCTTC.

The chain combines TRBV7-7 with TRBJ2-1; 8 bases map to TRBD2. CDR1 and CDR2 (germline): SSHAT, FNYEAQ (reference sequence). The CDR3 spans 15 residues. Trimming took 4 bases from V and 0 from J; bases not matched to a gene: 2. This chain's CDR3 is CASSSGTSSYNEQFF. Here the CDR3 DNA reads TGTGCCAGCAGCTCCGGGACTAGCTCCTACAATGAGCAGTTCTTC.

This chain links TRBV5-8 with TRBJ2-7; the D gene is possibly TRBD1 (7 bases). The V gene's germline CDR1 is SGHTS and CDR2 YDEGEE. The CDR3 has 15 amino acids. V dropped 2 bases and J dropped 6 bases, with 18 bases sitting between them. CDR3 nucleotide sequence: TGTGCCAGCAGCTTAGGAGGGGGCGGAGTCGGCGAGCAGTACTTC. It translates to CASSLGGGGVGEQYF.

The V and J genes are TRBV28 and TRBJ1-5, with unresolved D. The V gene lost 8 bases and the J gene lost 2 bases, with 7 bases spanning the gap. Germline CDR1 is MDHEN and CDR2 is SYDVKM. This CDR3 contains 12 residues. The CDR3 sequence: CASLARNQPQHF. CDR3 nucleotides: TGTGCCAGCTTAGCCCGCAATCAGCCCCAGCATTTT.

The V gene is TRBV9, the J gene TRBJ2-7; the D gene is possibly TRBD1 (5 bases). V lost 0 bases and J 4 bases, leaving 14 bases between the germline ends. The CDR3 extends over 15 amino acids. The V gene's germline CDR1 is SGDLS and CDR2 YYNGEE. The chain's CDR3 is CASSVDQGKAYEQYF. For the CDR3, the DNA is TGTGCCAGCAGCGTAGACCAGGGTAAAGCGTACGAGCAGTACTTC.

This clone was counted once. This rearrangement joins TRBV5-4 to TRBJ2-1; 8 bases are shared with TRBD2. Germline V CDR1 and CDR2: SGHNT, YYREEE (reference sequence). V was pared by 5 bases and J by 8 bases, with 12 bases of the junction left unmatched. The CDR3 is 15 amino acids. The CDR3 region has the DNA TGTGCCAGCAGTACAGGGACTAGGTACGGAGATGAGCAGTTCTTC. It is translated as CASSTGTRYGDEQFF.

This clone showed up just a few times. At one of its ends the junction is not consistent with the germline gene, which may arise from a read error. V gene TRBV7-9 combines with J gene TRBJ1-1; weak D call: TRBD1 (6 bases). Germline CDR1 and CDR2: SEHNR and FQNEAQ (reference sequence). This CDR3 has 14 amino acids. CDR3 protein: CSSRNTGFRAEAFF. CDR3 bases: TGTTCCAGCAGAAACACAGGGTTTCGCGCTGAAGCTTTCTTT.

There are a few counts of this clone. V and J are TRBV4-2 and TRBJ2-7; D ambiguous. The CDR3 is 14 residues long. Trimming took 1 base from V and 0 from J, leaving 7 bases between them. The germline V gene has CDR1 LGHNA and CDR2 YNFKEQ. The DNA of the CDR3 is TGTGCCAGCAGCCAAGCTGCGAACTCCTACGAGCAGTACTTC. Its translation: CASSQAANSYEQYF.

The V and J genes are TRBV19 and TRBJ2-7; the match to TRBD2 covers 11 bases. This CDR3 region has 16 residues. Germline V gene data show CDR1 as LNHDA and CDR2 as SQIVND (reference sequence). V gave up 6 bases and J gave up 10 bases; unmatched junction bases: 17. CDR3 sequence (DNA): TGTGCCAGTAGCGAACTAGCGGGAGAACCTCTCCCTCTTCAGTACTTC. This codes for CASSELAGEPLPLQYF.

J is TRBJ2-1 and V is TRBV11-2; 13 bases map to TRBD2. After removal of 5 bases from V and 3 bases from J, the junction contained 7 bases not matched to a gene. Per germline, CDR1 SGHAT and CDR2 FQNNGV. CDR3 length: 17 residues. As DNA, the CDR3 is TGTGCCAGCAGCCCACGACTAGCGGGGGGATACTACAATGAGCAGTTCTTC. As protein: CASSPRLAGGYYNEQFF.

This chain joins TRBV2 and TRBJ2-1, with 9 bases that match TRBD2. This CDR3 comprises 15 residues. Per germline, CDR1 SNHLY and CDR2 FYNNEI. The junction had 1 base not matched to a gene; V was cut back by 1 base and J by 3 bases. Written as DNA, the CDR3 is TGTGCCAGCAGTGAAGTACTAGCGGGCTACAATGAGCAGTTCTTC. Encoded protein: CASSEVLAGYNEQFF.

The CDR3 spells CASSPTLGLAVQPYNEQFF. As DNA, the CDR3 is TGTGCCAGCAGCCCAACACTCGGACTAGCGGTCCAACCCTACAATGAGCAGTTCTTC. J is TRBJ2-1 and V is TRBV5-6; 10 bases fit TRBD2. Germline V lookup: CDR1 SGHDT, CDR2 YYEEEE. J lost 2 bases, V lost 4 bases, and 15 bases had no gene match. The CDR3 sequence is 19 residues long. Filled out from reference TRBV5-6 and TRBJ2-1, the complete variable domain reads DAGVTQSPTHLIKTRGQQVTLRCSPKSGHDTVSWYQQALGQGPQFIFQYYEEEERQRGNFPDRFSGHQFPNYSSELNVNALLLGDSALYLCASSPTLGLAVQPYNEQFFGPGTRLTVL.

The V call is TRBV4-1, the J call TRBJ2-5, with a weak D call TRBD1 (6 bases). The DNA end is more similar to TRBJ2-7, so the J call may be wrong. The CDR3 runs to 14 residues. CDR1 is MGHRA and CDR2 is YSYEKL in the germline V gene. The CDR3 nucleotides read TGCGCCAGCAGCCAACCCAGGGGTTCTTACGAGCAGTACTTC. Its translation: CASSQPRGSYEQYF.

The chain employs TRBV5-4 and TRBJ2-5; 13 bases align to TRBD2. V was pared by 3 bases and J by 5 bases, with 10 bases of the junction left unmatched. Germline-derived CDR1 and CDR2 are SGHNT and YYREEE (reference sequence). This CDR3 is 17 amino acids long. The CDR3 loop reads CASSSGTSGTLGETQYF. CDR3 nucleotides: TGTGCCAGCAGCTCGGGGACTAGCGGGACCCTAGGGGAGACCCAGTACTTC. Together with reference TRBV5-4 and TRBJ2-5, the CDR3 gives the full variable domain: ETGVTQSPTHLIKTRGQQVTLRCSSQSGHNTVSWYQQALGQGPQFIFQYYREEENGRGNFPPRFSGLQFPNYSSELNVNALELDDSALYLCASSSGTSGTLGETQYFGPGTRLLVL.

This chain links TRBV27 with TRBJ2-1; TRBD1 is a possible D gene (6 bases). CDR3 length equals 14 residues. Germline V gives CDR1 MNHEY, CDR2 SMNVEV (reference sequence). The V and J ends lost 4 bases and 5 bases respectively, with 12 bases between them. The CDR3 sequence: CASSSGGTNNEQFF. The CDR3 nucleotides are TGTGCCAGCAGTTCCGGTGGGACAAACAATGAGCAGTTCTTC.